The rows below give T cell receptor beta chains drawn from one sample of a study of T cell clonotyping in hematopoietic cell transplantation. Measured with immunoSEQ multiplex PCR; TCRdb has only the in-frame clones, and not every one. This sample has roughly 13,000 clones; 90% occur once, and the top ten carry 1.2%. The specimen sequenced was peripheral blood mononuclear cells. Source of these receptors: a man aged 25-45 years in good health. Some clones in this sample may be carry-over from other donors' samples. CDR3s include the opening cysteine and the closing phenylalanine or tryptophan. Fields, in order: clone size, D gene, J gene, V gene, CDR3 protein, CDR3 DNA. D genes are given only for firm matches. The size entry is marked missing in some rows and otherwise reads once, few, many or a size class.

>-|-|TRBJ1-2|TRBV19
CASSIASYSNYGYTF
TGTGCCAGTAGTATAGCGAGCTATTCTAACTATGGCTACACCTTC
>-|-|TRBJ1-2|TRBV19
CASSRPGANYGYTF
TGTGCCAGTAGCAGACCGGGGGCGAACTATGGCTACACCTTC
>once|-|TRBJ1-5|TRBV2
CASSVVLYAIGQPQHF
TGTGCCAGCAGTGTCGTTCTTTACGCCATCGGTCAGCCCCAGCATTTT
>-|-|TRBJ2-6|TRBV10-3
CAISEPKGSGANVLTF
TGTGCCATCAGTGAACCGAAGGGCTCTGGGGCCAACGTCCTGACTTTC
>-|TRBD1|TRBJ1-2|TRBV25-1
CASSAFGTGFGYTF
TGTGCCAGCAGTGCCTTCGGGACAGGGTTTGGCTACACCTTC
>few|-|TRBJ1-2|TRBV7-3
CASSLSPDSRYGYTF
TGTGCCAGCAGCTTAAGCCCGGACAGCAGATATGGCTACACCTTC
>few|-|TRBJ1-3|TRBV7-8
CASSSGRTLSGNTIYF
TGTGCCAGCAGCTCAGGACGGACTCTCTCTGGAAACACCATATATTTT
>-|-|TRBJ2-5|TRBV10-3
CAAGPQETQYF
TGTGCCGCAGGACCCCAAGAGACCCAGTACTTC
>once|-|TRBJ1-5|TRBV5-6
CASSMRGARVQPQHF
TGTGCCAGCAGCATGAGGGGGGCGCGTGTTCAGCCCCAGCATTTT
>-|TRBD2|TRBJ2-2|TRBV9
CASSVGLAGVGNTGELFF
TGTGCCAGCAGCGTAGGACTAGCGGGAGTAGGGAACACCGGGGAGCTGTTTTTT
>once|-|TRBJ2-7|TRBV28
CASSFLGLSGLSYEQYF
TGTGCCAGCAGTTTTTTGGGGCTGTCGGGCCTCTCCTACGAGCAGTACTTC
>once|TRBD1|TRBJ2-7|TRBV19
CASSMGSGGFYEQYF
TGTGCCAGTAGTATGGGGTCAGGGGGATTCTACGAGCAGTACTTC
>-|-|TRBJ2-5|TRBV5-1
CASSLAGTSEETQYF
TGCGCCAGCAGCTTGGCCGGGACCTCGGAAGAGACCCAGTACTTC
>once|-|TRBJ2-2|TRBV7-2
CASSRAINTGELFF
TGTGCCAGCAGCCGAGCTATTAACACCGGGGAGCTGTTTTTT
>-|TRBD2|TRBJ2-2|TRBV2
CASRGLANTGELFF
TGTGCCAGCAGGGGACTAGCGAACACCGGGGAGCTGTTTTTT
>once|-|TRBJ1-2|TRBV5-1
CASSEDRPFYGYTF
TGCGCCAGCAGCGAGGACAGACCGTTTTATGGCTACACCTTC